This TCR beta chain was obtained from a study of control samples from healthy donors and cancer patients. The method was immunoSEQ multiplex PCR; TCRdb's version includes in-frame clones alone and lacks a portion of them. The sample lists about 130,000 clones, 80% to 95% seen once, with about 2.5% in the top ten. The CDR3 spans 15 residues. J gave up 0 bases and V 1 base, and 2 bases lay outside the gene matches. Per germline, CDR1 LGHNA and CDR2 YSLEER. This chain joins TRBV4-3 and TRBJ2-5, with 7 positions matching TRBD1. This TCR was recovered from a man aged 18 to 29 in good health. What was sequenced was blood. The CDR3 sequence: CASSQGQGYQETQYF. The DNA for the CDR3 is TGCGCCAGCAGCCAAGGACAGGGCTACCAAGAGACCCAGTACTTC.